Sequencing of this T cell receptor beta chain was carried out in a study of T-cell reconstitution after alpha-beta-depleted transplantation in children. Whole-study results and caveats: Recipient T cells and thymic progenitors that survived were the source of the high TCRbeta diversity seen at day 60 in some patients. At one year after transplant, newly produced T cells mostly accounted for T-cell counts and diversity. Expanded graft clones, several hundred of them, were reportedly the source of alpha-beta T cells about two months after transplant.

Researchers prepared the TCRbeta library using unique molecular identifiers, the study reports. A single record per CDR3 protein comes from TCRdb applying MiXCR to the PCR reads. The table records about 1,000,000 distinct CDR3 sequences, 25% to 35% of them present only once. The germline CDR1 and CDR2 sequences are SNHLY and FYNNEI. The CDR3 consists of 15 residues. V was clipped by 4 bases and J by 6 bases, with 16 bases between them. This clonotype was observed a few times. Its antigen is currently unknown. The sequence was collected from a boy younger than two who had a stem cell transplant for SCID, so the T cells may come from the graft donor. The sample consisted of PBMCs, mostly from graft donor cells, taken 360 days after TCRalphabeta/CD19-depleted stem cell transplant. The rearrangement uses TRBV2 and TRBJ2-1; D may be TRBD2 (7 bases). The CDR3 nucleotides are TGTGCCAGCAGTGCGGCGGGGGCCCGGGGCAATGAGCAGTTCTTC. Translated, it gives CASSAAGARGNEQFF.